This T cell receptor (beta chain) was retrieved from a study of cytomegalovirus exposure and HLA in healthy donors. PCR involved 60 Vbeta and 13 Jbeta primers. Using immunoSEQ multiplex PCR, the repertoire was profiled, and TCRdb retains in-frame clones only, with some absent. The table has around 100,000 clones, 60% to 80% seen once. Worth noting for this clone: The antigen remains undetermined.

Germline loops: CDR1 SGHDN, CDR2 FVKESK. The length of the CDR3 is 14 residues. The V end was cut by 2 bases, the J end by 5 bases, with 13 bases between. The study's findings and limits: It was reported that TCR beta sequences correctly inferred the HLA-A and HLA-B alleles for most subjects. The productive fraction for most TCR beta V segments was about 87% or about 30% in an earlier analysis. Reports showed the classifier diagnosing cytomegalovirus status with high specificity and sensitivity.

Material: PBMCs. The chain recombines TRBV14 with TRBJ2-7; perhaps TRBD2 as D (6 bases). The sequence came from a woman under 40 in good health and CMV-seropositive. CDR3 in amino acids: CASSQTLTRNEQYF. The CDR3 DNA is TGTGCCAGCAGCCAAACCCTGACTAGAAACGAGCAGTACTTC.